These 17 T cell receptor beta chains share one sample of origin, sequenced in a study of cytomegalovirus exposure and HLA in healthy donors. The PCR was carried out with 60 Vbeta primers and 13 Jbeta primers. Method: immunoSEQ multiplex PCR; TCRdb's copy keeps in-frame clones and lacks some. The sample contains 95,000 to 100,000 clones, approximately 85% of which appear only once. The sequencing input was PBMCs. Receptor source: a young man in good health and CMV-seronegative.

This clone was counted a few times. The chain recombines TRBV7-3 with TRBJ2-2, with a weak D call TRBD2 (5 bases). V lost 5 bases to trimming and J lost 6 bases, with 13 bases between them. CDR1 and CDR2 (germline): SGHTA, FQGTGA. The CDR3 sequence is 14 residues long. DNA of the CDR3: TGTGCCAGCAGCCCGGACTTTGCCGCCGGGGAGCTGTTTTTT. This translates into CASSPDFAAGELFF. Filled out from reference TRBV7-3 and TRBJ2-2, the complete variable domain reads GAGVSQTPSNKVTEKGKYVELRCDPISGHTALYWYRQSLGQGPEFLIYFQGTGAADDSGLPNDRFFAVRPEGSVSTLKIQRTERGDSAVYLCASSPDFAAGELFFGEGSRLTVL.

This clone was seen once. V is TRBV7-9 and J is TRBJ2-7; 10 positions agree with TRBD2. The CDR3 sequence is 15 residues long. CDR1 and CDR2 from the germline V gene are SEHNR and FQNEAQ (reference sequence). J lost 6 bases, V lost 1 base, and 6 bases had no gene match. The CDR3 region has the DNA TGTGCCAGCAGCTTAGTGAGCGGGAGGGCCCCCGAGCAGTACTTC. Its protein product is CASSLVSGRAPEQYF.

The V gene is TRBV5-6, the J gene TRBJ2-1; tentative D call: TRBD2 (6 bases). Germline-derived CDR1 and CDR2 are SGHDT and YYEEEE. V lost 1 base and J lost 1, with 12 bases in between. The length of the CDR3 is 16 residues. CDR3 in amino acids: CASSLMPSESYNEQFF. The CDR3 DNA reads TGTGCCAGCAGCTTGATGCCTAGCGAGTCCTACAATGAGCAGTTCTTC.

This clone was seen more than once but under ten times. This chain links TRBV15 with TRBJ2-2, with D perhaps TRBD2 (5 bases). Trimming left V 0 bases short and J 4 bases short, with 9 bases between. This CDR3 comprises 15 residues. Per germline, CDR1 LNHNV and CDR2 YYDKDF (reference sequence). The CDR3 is CATSREELVTGELFF. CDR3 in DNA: TGTGCCACCAGCAGAGAGGAACTAGTCACCGGGGAGCTGTTTTTT.

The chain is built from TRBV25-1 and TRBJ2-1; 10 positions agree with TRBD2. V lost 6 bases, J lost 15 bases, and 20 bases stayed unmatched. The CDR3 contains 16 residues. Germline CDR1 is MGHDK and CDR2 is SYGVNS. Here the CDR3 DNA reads TGTGCCAGCAGCCCCGGACTAGCGGCTTCTTTTGAGCAGTGGTTCTTC. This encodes CASSPGLAASFEQWFF.

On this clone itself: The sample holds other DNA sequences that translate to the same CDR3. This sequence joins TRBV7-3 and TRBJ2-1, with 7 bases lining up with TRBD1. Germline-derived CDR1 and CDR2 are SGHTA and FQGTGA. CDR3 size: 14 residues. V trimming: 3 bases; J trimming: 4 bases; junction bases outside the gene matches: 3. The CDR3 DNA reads TGTGCCAGCAGCTTTACAGGGGCGTACAATGAGCAGTTCTTC. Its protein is CASSFTGAYNEQFF.

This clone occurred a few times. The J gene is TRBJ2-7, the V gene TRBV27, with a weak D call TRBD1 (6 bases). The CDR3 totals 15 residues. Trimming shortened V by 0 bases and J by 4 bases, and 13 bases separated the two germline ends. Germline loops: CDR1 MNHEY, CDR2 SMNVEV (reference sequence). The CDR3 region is CASSLSGGVRYEQYF. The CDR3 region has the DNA TGTGCCAGCAGTTTATCAGGGGGAGTTCGGTACGAGCAGTACTTC.

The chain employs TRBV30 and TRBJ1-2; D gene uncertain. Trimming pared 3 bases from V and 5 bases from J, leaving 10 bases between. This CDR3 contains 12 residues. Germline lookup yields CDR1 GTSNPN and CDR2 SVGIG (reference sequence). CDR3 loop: CAWSEAIYGYTF. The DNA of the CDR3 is TGTGCCTGGAGCGAAGCAATTTATGGCTACACCTTC.

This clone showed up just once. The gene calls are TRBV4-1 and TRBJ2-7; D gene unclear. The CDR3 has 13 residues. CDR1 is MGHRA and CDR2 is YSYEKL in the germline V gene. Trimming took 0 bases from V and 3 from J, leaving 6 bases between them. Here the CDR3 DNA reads TGCGCCAGCAGCCAAGAAAGAGGCTACGAGCAGTACTTC. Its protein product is CASSQERGYEQYF.

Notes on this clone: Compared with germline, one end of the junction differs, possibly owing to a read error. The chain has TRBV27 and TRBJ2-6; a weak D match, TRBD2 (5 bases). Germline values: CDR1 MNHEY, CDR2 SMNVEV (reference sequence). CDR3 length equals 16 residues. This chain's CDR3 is CASSTNVDSRANVLTF. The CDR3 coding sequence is TGTGCCAGCAGTACTAACGTGGACTCTCGGGCCAACGTCCTGACTTTC.

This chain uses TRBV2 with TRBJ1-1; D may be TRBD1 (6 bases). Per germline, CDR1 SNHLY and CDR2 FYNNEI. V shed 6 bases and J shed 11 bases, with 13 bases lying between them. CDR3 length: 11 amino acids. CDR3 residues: CASRAGVGAFF. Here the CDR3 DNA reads TGTGCCAGCAGGGCAGGGGTTGGCGCTTTCTTT.

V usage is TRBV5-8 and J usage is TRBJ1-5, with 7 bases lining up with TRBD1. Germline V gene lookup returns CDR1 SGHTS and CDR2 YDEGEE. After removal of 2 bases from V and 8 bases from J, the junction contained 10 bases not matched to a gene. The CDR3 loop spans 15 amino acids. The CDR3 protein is CASSLTPGGREPQHF. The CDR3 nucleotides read TGTGCCAGCAGCTTAACCCCAGGGGGTAGGGAGCCCCAGCATTTT.

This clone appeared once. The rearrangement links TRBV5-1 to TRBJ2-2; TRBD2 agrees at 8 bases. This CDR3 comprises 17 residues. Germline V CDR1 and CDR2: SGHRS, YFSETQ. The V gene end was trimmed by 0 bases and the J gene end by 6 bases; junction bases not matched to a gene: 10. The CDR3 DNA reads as TGCGCCAGCAGCTTGGGAGCGGGAGAGTCCGGGGCCGGGGAGCTGTTTTTT. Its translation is CASSLGAGESGAGELFF.

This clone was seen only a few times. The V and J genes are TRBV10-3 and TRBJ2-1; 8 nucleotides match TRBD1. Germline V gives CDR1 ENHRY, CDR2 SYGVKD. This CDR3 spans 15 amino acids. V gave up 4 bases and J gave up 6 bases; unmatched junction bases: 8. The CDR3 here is CAISVGGQDGNEQFF. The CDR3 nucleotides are TGTGCCATCAGTGTGGGGGGACAGGATGGCAATGAGCAGTTCTTC.

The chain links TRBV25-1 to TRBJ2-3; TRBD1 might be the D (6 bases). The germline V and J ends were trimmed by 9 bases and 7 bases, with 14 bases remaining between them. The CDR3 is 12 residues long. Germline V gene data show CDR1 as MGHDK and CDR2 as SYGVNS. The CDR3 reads CASTAQGNTQYF. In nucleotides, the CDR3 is TGTGCCAGTACTGCACAGGGAAATACGCAGTATTTT.

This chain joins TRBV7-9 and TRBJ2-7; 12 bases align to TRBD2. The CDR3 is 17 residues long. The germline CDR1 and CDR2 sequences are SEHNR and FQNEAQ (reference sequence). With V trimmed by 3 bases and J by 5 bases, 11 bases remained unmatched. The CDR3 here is CASSLAELAGGADEQYF. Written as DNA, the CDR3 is TGTGCCAGCAGCTTGGCGGAACTAGCGGGGGGAGCGGACGAGCAGTACTTC.

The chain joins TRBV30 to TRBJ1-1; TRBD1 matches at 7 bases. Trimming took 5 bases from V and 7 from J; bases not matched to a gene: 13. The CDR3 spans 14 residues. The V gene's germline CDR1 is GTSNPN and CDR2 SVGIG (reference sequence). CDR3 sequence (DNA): TGTGCCTGGGCGGGGAGTCAGGGGGTGGGTGAAGCTTTCTTT. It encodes CAWAGSQGVGEAFF. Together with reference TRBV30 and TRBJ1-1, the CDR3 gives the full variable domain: SQTIHQWPATLVQPVGSPLSLECTVEGTSNPNLYWYRQAAGRGLQLLFYSVGIGQISSEVPQNLSASRPQDRQFILSSKKLLLSDSGFYLCAWAGSQGVGEAFFGQGTRLTVV.